Following are 26 T cell receptor beta chains from one sample sequenced in a study of T cells in Graves' hyperthyroidism and ophthalmopathy. It was RNA transcripts that yielded the amplified TCR beta CDR3 regions. When the TCR CDR3 underwent first-round RT-PCR, the HTBI primer set was used. TCRdb reanalysed the multiplex PCR reads using MiXCR and keeps one entry per CDR3 protein. This repertoire shows a few hundred thousand distinct CDR3 sequences, around a sixth found once; its top ten account for around a quarter. Sample: blood. The receptors here all came from a woman under 30 with Graves' hyperthyroidism that later progressed to Graves' ophthalmopathy.

This clonotype came up a few times. DNA of the CDR3: TGCAGCGTTCATTGGGGACCCCAAGAGACCCAGTACTTC. This translates into CSVHWGPQETQYF. The chain uses TRBV29-1 and TRBJ2-5; D is possibly TRBD1 or TRBD2 (5 bases each). With 5 bases removed from V and 1 base from J, the gap between germline ends came to 11 bases. Per the germline V gene, CDR1 is SQVTM and CDR2 is ANQGSEA. The CDR3 runs to 13 residues.

In its sample, this clonotype was seen many times. The V and J genes are TRBV11-2 and TRBJ1-1; D remains ambiguous. The length of the CDR3 is 14 residues. Trimming removed 3 bases from V and 3 bases from J, with 11 bases in between. Looked up from germline, CDR1 is SGHAT and CDR2 is FQNNGV. CDR3 coding DNA: TGTGCCAGCAGCTTGGGTCTGGGAGACACTGAAGCTTTCTTT. Protein: CASSLGLGDTEAFF.

This clonotype was detected only a few times. The rearrangement uses TRBV15 and TRBJ1-1; no reliable D call. The V gene's germline CDR1 is LNHNV and CDR2 YYDKDF (reference sequence). The CDR3 extends over 16 amino acids. Trimming stripped 0 bases from V and 3 bases from J, with 14 bases between. CDR3 sequence reads: CATSRDSGVFDTEAFF. The DNA of the CDR3 is TGTGCCACCAGCAGAGATTCCGGGGTTTTTGACACTGAAGCTTTCTTT.

The gene calls are TRBV28 and TRBJ1-2; D might be TRBD1 (5 bases). V gave up 4 bases and J gave up 0 bases, with 9 bases separating them. The V gene's germline CDR1 is MDHEN and CDR2 SYDVKM. The CDR3 is made up of 14 amino acids. The CDR3 here is CASSSGAANYGYTF. Written as DNA, the CDR3 is TGTGCCAGCAGTTCCGGGGCGGCTAACTATGGCTACACCTTC.

This clonotype was counted a few times. The J gene is TRBJ2-1, the V gene TRBV29-1; D gene uncertain. Germline-derived CDR1 and CDR2 are SQVTM and ANQGSEA. The CDR3 loop spans 13 amino acids. V was shortened by 5 bases and J by 4 bases, with 12 bases between the two germline ends. As DNA, the CDR3 is TGCAGCGTTACACCTAAGGGATACAATGAGCAGTTCTTC. Its translation is CSVTPKGYNEQFF.

This clonotype appeared many times. The genes are TRBV3-1 and TRBJ2-1; either TRBD1 or TRBD2 may fit D (5 bases each). Trimming cost V 8 bases and J 2 bases, with 19 bases left between them. The CDR3 contains 16 residues. Germline-derived CDR1 and CDR2 are LGHDT and YNNKEL (reference sequence). The CDR3 DNA reads as TGTGCCAGCTCCCGAACCCCCCGGGACCCCTACAATGAGCAGTTCTTC. Residues: CASSRTPRDPYNEQFF.

In this sample, this clonotype turned up many times. J is TRBJ2-7 and V is TRBV18; D may match TRBD1 or TRBD2 (5 bases each). Per germline, CDR1 KGHSH and CDR2 LQKENI. This CDR3 contains 15 residues. Deletions cut 2 bases from V and 3 bases from J, with 14 bases between. CDR3 DNA sequence: TGTGCCAGCTCACCAATCTCCGCAGGGAGCTACGAGCAGTACTTC. Its translation is CASSPISAGSYEQYF.

CDR3 nucleotides: TGTGCCAGCAGTTACTTGACAGGGGTCAGCACAGATACGCAGTATTTT. Amino acid sequence: CASSYLTGVSTDTQYF. The V gene is TRBV6-5, the J gene TRBJ2-3; the match to TRBD1 covers 8 bases. With 1 base clipped from V and 0 bases from J, the junction kept 3 bases outside the gene matches. This CDR3 has 16 residues. The germline CDR1 and CDR2 sequences are MNHEY and SVGAGI.

This clonotype has only a few counts. The V and J genes are TRBV5-1 and TRBJ2-6; D gene unclear. The CDR3 has 16 residues. Trimming shortened V by 1 base and J by 2 bases, and 10 bases separated the two germline ends. Germline lookup yields CDR1 SGHRS and CDR2 YFSETQ. The CDR3: CASSLPGQTGANVLTF. CDR3 bases: TGCGCCAGCAGCTTGCCAGGTCAGACTGGGGCCAACGTCCTGACTTTC.

This clonotype was detected ten times or more. This sequence joins TRBV20-1 and TRBJ2-7; 10 positions agree with TRBD2. There are 16 residues in the CDR3. Looked up from germline, CDR1 is DFQATT and CDR2 is SNEGSKA (reference sequence). The V gene end was trimmed by 0 bases and the J gene end by 4 bases; junction bases not matched to a gene: 9. CDR3 sequence (DNA): TGCAGTGCTAGAGATTCTAGCGGGAGTTCTATGTACGAGCAGTACTTC. This translates into CSARDSSGSSMYEQYF.

This chain joins TRBV7-9 and TRBJ1-3; D not resolved. Trimming stripped 4 bases from V and 0 bases from J, with 4 bases between. There are 13 residues in the CDR3. Per germline, CDR1 SEHNR and CDR2 FQNEAQ (reference sequence). The CDR3 sequence is CASSSDSGNTIYF. The DNA for the CDR3 is TGTGCCAGCAGCTCTGACTCTGGAAACACCATATATTTT.

This clonotype has ten or more counts. The chain carries TRBV20-1 and TRBJ2-1, with 7 positions matching TRBD2. This CDR3 has 14 residues. Germline loops: CDR1 DFQATT, CDR2 SNEGSKA (reference sequence). The V and J ends lost 1 base and 9 bases, in that order; junction bases with no gene match: 9. The CDR3 nucleotides read TGCAGTGCTAGAGGGGGTCGAGCGGGGAGTGAGCAGTTCTTC. Its protein is CSARGGRAGSEQFF.

This clonotype was seen ten or more times. V is TRBV27 and J is TRBJ1-2; tentatively, D is TRBD1 (6 bases). CDR1 and CDR2 (germline): MNHEY, SMNVEV (reference sequence). The V gene lost 5 bases and the J gene lost 6 bases, with 19 bases spanning the gap. CDR3 length: 15 amino acids. The DNA of the CDR3 is TGTGCCAGCAGTACTCAGACAGCGGGGGCGCATGGCTACACCTTC. Its translation is CASSTQTAGAHGYTF.

The chain links TRBV30 to TRBJ2-2, with D perhaps given as TRBD1 or TRBD2 (5 bases each). V lost 4 bases, J lost 1 base, and 10 bases lay in between. The germline V gene encodes CDR1 GTSNPN and CDR2 SVGIG (reference sequence). The CDR3 covers 14 residues. The CDR3 here is CAWTGTVNTGELFF. CDR3 sequence (DNA): TGTGCCTGGACCGGGACGGTGAACACCGGGGAGCTGTTTTTT.

This clonotype came up many times. This rearrangement joins TRBV6-2 or TRBV6-3 to TRBJ2-1; 14 nucleotides match TRBD2. CDR1 is MNHEY and CDR2 is SVGEGT in the germline V gene. With 0 bases clipped from V and 2 bases from J, the junction kept 3 bases outside the gene matches. The CDR3 runs 18 residues. CDR3 sequence reads: CASSYSTSGREPYNEQFF. The CDR3, as DNA: TGTGCCAGCAGTTACTCGACTAGCGGGAGGGAACCCTACAATGAGCAGTTCTTC.

This clonotype occurred a few times. The rearrangement joins TRBV4-1 to TRBJ2-1; tentatively, D is TRBD2 (6 bases). Trimming cost V 3 bases and J 8 bases, with 14 bases left between them. The CDR3 extends over 14 amino acids. CDR1 and CDR2 (germline): MGHRA, YSYEKL. The CDR3 bases are TGCGCCAGCAGCCAGTTGGGGGACTTTCATGAGCAGTTCTTC. It translates to CASSQLGDFHEQFF.

At least ten counts were recorded for this clonotype. The CDR3 region is CASSLVLGNNEQFF. The DNA for the CDR3 is TGCGCCAGCAGCTTGGTTCTAGGGAACAATGAGCAGTTCTTC. The chain combines TRBV5-1 with TRBJ2-1; D is undetermined. Looked up from germline, CDR1 is SGHRS and CDR2 is YFSETQ. Trimming cost V 0 bases and J 5 bases, with 9 bases left between them. The CDR3 has 14 amino acids.

The chain links TRBV11-2 to TRBJ1-2; weak D call: TRBD1 (6 bases). Trimming shortened V by 1 base and J by 4 bases, and 10 bases separated the two germline ends. Germline V gene sequence: CDR1 SGHAT, CDR2 FQNNGV. This CDR3 has 14 amino acids. The CDR3 DNA is TGTGCCAGCAGCTTAGGGGGGGGGCTCTATGGCTACACCTTC. Translation: CASSLGGGLYGYTF. The whole variable domain, filled in from reference TRBV11-2 and TRBJ1-2, reads EAGVAQSPRYKIIEKRQSVAFWCNPISGHATLYWYQQILGQGPKLLIQFQNNGVVDDSQLPKDRFSAERLKGVDSTLKIQPAKLEDSAVYLCASSLGGGLYGYTFGSGTRLTVV.

This clonotype showed up many times. The rearrangement joins TRBV7-2 to TRBJ1-1; possible D gene TRBD1, 6 bases. The germline V and J ends were trimmed by 7 bases and 0 bases, with 12 bases remaining between them. Germline V CDR1 and CDR2: SGHTA, FQGNSA. The CDR3 totals 14 residues. The CDR3 reads CASNQQGMNTEAFF. The CDR3 DNA follows: TGTGCCAGCAACCAACAGGGAATGAACACTGAAGCTTTCTTT. Complete variable domain (other parts from reference TRBV7-2 and TRBJ1-1): GAGVSQSPSNKVTEKGKDVELRCDPISGHTALYWYRQSLGQGLEFLIYFQGNSAPDKSGLPSDRFSAERTGGSVSTLTIQRTQQEDSAVYLCASNQQGMNTEAFFGQGTRLTVV.

This clonotype showed up many times. This chain connects TRBV28 to TRBJ2-7, with TRBD2 matching 9 bases. This CDR3 comprises 15 residues. Trimming at V came to 3 bases and at J to 5 bases, leaving 8 bases not matched to a gene. The germline gives CDR1 MDHEN, CDR2 SYDVKM. CDR3 residues: CASSFGSGSRNEQYF. CDR3 DNA sequence: TGTGCCAGCAGTTTTGGTAGCGGGAGTAGGAACGAGCAGTACTTC.

As for this clonotype: A much more abundant neighbour one base away suggests this may be a read error. The chain couples TRBV27 to TRBJ2-7; D is unclear. CDR3 length: 15 residues. V dropped 6 bases and J dropped 0 bases, with 15 bases sitting between them. CDR1 MNHEY and CDR2 SMNVEV come from the germline V gene (reference sequence). CDR3 sequence reads: CASSLRAPSSYEQYF. The CDR3 coding sequence is TGTGCCAGCAGCCTAAGGGCTCCCAGCTCCTACGAGCAGTACTTC.

Details on this clonotype: Given a much more abundant clone one base away, this may be a read error. The chain carries TRBV20-1 and TRBJ2-2; 7 nucleotides match TRBD2. The germline gives CDR1 DFQATT, CDR2 SNEGSKA (reference sequence). This CDR3 spans 14 amino acids. CDR3 residues: CSAIRGSDTWELFF. In DNA, the CDR3 is TGCAGTGCTATACGCGGGAGCGACACCTGGGAGCTGTTTTTT.

The CDR3 coding sequence is TGTGCCAGCAGAGCGGGAGGGCCGACAGATACGCAGTATTTT. Its protein product is CASRAGGPTDTQYF. V is TRBV11-2 and J is TRBJ2-3, with 10 bases fitting TRBD2. Germline V gene sequence: CDR1 SGHAT, CDR2 FQNNGV. CDR3 length equals 14 residues. J lost 3 bases, V lost 6 bases, and 3 bases had no gene match.

This clonotype was detected ten times or more. This chain joins TRBV28 and TRBJ2-7; 10 nucleotides align to TRBD1. CDR1 and CDR2 (germline): MDHEN, SYDVKM. Germline trimming cut 7 bases from V and 2 bases from J; bases unmatched to any gene: 14. The CDR3 totals 17 residues. The CDR3 spells CASISSAPGQGTYEQYF. CDR3 DNA sequence: TGTGCCAGCATATCATCGGCGCCGGGACAGGGGACCTACGAGCAGTACTTC. Combining the CDR3 with reference TRBV28 and TRBJ2-7 gives the whole variable domain DVKVTQSSRYLVKRTGEKVFLECVQDMDHENMFWYRQDPGLGLRLIYFSYDVKMKEKGDIPEGYSVSREKKERFSLILESASTNQTSMYLCASISSAPGQGTYEQYFGPGTRLTVT.

In this sample, this clonotype turned up many times. In nucleotides, the CDR3 is TGTGCCAGCAGTTTATATAGACAGGGTGCGAACACCGGGGAGCTGTTTTTT. It codes for CASSLYRQGANTGELFF. This chain uses TRBV28 with TRBJ2-2, with TRBD1 matching 7 bases. Unmatched junction bases numbered 5, after V lost 1 base and J lost 0 bases. Per the germline V gene, CDR1 is MDHEN and CDR2 is SYDVKM. The CDR3 sequence is 17 residues long.

This clonotype was detected ten times or more. The chain carries TRBV28 and TRBJ2-1, with TRBD1 identical over 7 bases. There are 14 residues in the CDR3. The germline gives CDR1 MDHEN, CDR2 SYDVKM. V shed 3 bases and J 6 bases; nucleotides not matched to a gene: 5. CDR3: CASSFDRESNEQFF. CDR3 coding DNA: TGTGCCAGCAGTTTTGACAGGGAGAGCAATGAGCAGTTCTTC.